The 28 T cell receptor beta chains below were found in one sample sequenced in a study of beta chain features in type 1 diabetes. The whole isolated RNA underwent reverse transcription, so sequencing captured expressed TCRB transcripts. Clones were sequenced by immunoSEQ multiplex PCR, and TCRdb holds only the in-frame ones, with some missing. The table shows fewer than 350,000 clones, with approximately 8% occurring only once. The sample consisted of central memory CD4+ T cells from blood. The receptor set was obtained from a woman aged 18 to 35 in good health.

This sequence joins TRBV28 and TRBJ2-3; no definite D call. The CDR3 extends over 13 amino acids. In germline, CDR1 is MDHEN, CDR2 SYDVKM. V was pared by 9 bases and J by 1 base, with 11 bases between. CDR3 DNA: TGTGCCAGATTAGAATCTCGCACAGATACGCAGTATTTT. This sequence encodes CARLESRTDTQYF. The entire variable domain, with the rest obtained from reference TRBV28 and TRBJ2-3, is as follows: DVKVTQSSRYLVKRTGEKVFLECVQDMDHENMFWYRQDPGLGLRLIYFSYDVKMKEKGDIPEGYSVSREKKERFSLILESASTNQTSMYLCARLESRTDTQYFGPGTRLTVL.

The chain combines TRBV11-1 with TRBJ2-2; no firm D call. Germline V lookup: CDR1 SGHAT, CDR2 FQDESV (reference sequence). V lost 6 bases to trimming and J lost 3 bases, with 5 bases between them. This CDR3 is 12 amino acids long. The CDR3 region is CASRGYTGELFF. The CDR3 DNA is TGTGCCAGCAGGGGGTACACCGGGGAGCTGTTTTTT.

J is TRBJ2-1 and V is TRBV7-2, with a weak D call TRBD2 (6 bases). Germline V gene lookup returns CDR1 SGHTA and CDR2 FQGNSA. V was shortened by 4 bases and J by 7 bases, with 17 bases between the two germline ends. The CDR3 totals 15 residues. The CDR3 here is CASSSGTLAGNEQFF. In nucleotides, the CDR3 is TGTGCCAGCAGCTCCGGGACCCTGGCGGGGAATGAGCAGTTCTTC.

About this clone itself: The identical CDR3 is also encoded by other nucleotide sequences in the sample. The chain uses TRBV5-1 and TRBJ1-2; weak D call: TRBD1 (5 bases). Trimming stripped 4 bases from V and 3 bases from J, with 10 bases between. The V gene's germline CDR1 is SGHRS and CDR2 YFSETQ. CDR3 length: 13 residues. Here the CDR3 reads CASSPDSDYGYTF. The CDR3 bases are TGCGCCAGCAGCCCAGACAGTGACTATGGCTACACCTTC.

V is TRBV30 and J is TRBJ2-1; tentatively, D is TRBD1 or TRBD2 (5 bases each). V shed 4 bases and J shed 10 bases, with 8 bases lying between them. This CDR3 spans 10 amino acids. Germline loops: CDR1 GTSNPN, CDR2 SVGIG (reference sequence). The CDR3 loop is CAWMGREQFF. Written as DNA, the CDR3 is TGTGCCTGGATGGGACGAGAGCAGTTCTTC.

This clone was picked up a small number of times. This sequence joins TRBV19 and TRBJ2-2; 8 bases fit TRBD1. V shed 8 bases, J shed 4 bases, and the junction held 6 bases outside the gene matches. Germline CDR1 LNHDA, CDR2 SQIVND (reference sequence). The CDR3 covers 14 residues. The CDR3 DNA follows: TGTGCCAGTTTTACAACAGGGGGCACCGGGGAGCTGTTTTTT. This codes for CASFTTGGTGELFF.

This clone was picked up many times. This chain joins TRBV7-2 and TRBJ1-5; D call uncertain. Trimming left V 2 bases short and J 0 bases short, with 17 bases between. Germline V gene lookup returns CDR1 SGHTA and CDR2 FQGNSA. The CDR3 contains 18 residues. Here the CDR3 DNA reads TGTGCCAGCAGCTTAACAGCGGGAGGCGGCTATAGCAATCAGCCCCAGCATTTT. This codes for CASSLTAGGGYSNQPQHF.

This chain joins TRBV4-1 and TRBJ1-6; 8 bases map to TRBD1. V dropped 3 bases and J dropped 7; count of bases not matched to a gene: 5. This CDR3 is 15 amino acids long. CDR1 and CDR2 (germline): MGHRA, YSYEKL. The CDR3 loop reads CASSQGGTGNSPLHF. CDR3 sequence (DNA): TGCGCCAGCAGCCAGGGTGGGACAGGAAATTCACCCCTCCACTTT.

V and J are TRBV2 and TRBJ1-4; tentative D call: TRBD1 (5 bases). Trimming removed 4 bases from V and 11 bases from J, with 14 bases in between. The CDR3 is 13 amino acids. The germline V gene has CDR1 SNHLY and CDR2 FYNNEI. The CDR3 loop reads CASSVDSRAKLFF. The CDR3 DNA follows: TGTGCCAGCAGTGTTGACAGTAGGGCCAAACTGTTTTTT. Together with reference TRBV2 and TRBJ1-4, the CDR3 gives the full variable domain: EPEVTQTPSHQVTQMGQEVILRCVPISNHLYFYWYRQILGQKVEFLVSFYNNEISEKSEIFDDQFSVERPDGSNFTLKIRSTKLEDSAMYFCASSVDSRAKLFFGSGTQLSVL.

This clone has just one count. The V and J genes are TRBV14 and TRBJ1-6; D gene unclear. CDR1 and CDR2 (germline): SGHDN, FVKESK. The CDR3 runs 14 residues. V was clipped by 0 bases and J by 7 bases, with 7 bases between them. Here the CDR3 reads CASSQDLLNSPLHF. CDR3 in DNA: TGTGCCAGCAGCCAAGATCTTCTGAATTCACCCCTCCACTTT.

J is TRBJ2-2 and V is TRBV2; D not resolved. The germline V and J ends were trimmed by 5 bases and 6 bases, with 16 bases remaining between them. There are 15 residues in the CDR3. The germline V gene has CDR1 SNHLY and CDR2 FYNNEI. The chain's CDR3 is CASSYFGTVAGELFF. The CDR3 nucleotides read TGTGCCAGCAGTTATTTCGGCACAGTAGCCGGGGAGCTGTTTTTT.

The V and J genes are TRBV19 and TRBJ2-3; perhaps TRBD2 as D (5 bases). The germline V gene has CDR1 LNHDA and CDR2 SQIVND (reference sequence). The V end was cut by 3 bases, the J end by 2 bases, with 12 bases between. The CDR3 totals 15 residues. CDR3 region: CASSIGSGTTDTQYF. The CDR3 bases are TGTGCCAGTAGTATTGGATCGGGAACCACAGATACGCAGTATTTT.

This clone was counted a single time. This sequence joins TRBV7-3 and TRBJ2-3, with TRBD2 matching over 10 bases. V lost 2 bases to trimming and J lost 2 bases; unmatched junction nucleotides: 1. Per the germline V gene, CDR1 is SGHTA and CDR2 is FQGTGA. The CDR3 spans 15 residues. DNA for the CDR3: TGTGCCAGCAGCTTAGGACTAGCGGCCACAGATACGCAGTATTTT. It is translated as CASSLGLAATDTQYF.

This chain links TRBV18 with TRBJ2-7; D might be TRBD1 (5 bases). The CDR3 runs 14 residues. The V and J ends lost 3 bases and 3 bases respectively, with 12 bases between them. Germline V gene lookup returns CDR1 KGHSH and CDR2 LQKENI. The CDR3 coding sequence is TGTGCCAGCTCACCCGGTCCTCAGGGCTACGAGCAGTACGTC. Translating it yields CASSPGPQGYEQYV.

This clone came up many times. The V and J genes are TRBV2 and TRBJ2-2, with TRBD2 matching 7 bases. Looked up from germline, CDR1 is SNHLY and CDR2 is FYNNEI. The length of the CDR3 is 14 residues. The V gene end was trimmed by 4 bases and the J gene end by 4 bases; junction bases not matched to a gene: 3. The CDR3 loop is CASSGGRGTGELFF. The CDR3 DNA follows: TGTGCCAGCAGTGGCGGGAGAGGCACCGGGGAGCTGTTTTTT.

The gene calls are TRBV5-4 and TRBJ1-6; 8 bases agree with TRBD1. CDR1 SGHNT and CDR2 YYREEE come from the germline V gene (reference sequence). This CDR3 is built from 15 residues. J lost 7 bases, V lost 4 bases, and 7 bases had no gene match. CDR3 residues: CASSPQGAGNSPLHF. The CDR3 DNA reads as TGTGCCAGCAGCCCCCAGGGGGCGGGGAATTCACCCCTCCACTTT.

This clone has a count of ten or more. V and J are TRBV7-2 and TRBJ2-7; D is possibly TRBD2 (5 bases). Trimming took 8 bases from V and 4 from J, leaving 12 bases between them. Germline V CDR1 and CDR2: SGHTA, FQGNSA. This CDR3 spans 12 amino acids. The CDR3 DNA sequence: TGTGCCAGCCGCCTCGGAGGATACGAGCAGTACTTC. Translated, it gives CASRLGGYEQYF.

This rearrangement joins TRBV5-1 to TRBJ2-1; weak D call: TRBD2 (6 bases). This CDR3 comprises 15 residues. Trimming took off 1 base at V and 0 bases at J, with 8 bases between the two ends. Germline lookup yields CDR1 SGHRS and CDR2 YFSETQ. CDR3 coding DNA: TGCGCCAGCAGCTTGCAGGGAGGCTCCTACAATGAGCAGTTCTTC. It codes for CASSLQGGSYNEQFF.

The chain couples TRBV7-2 to TRBJ2-1, with 8 bases that match TRBD2. CDR1 is SGHTA and CDR2 is FQGNSA in the germline V gene. The CDR3 spans 14 residues. Trimming removed 5 bases from V and 10 bases from J; junction bases left unmatched: 10. The CDR3 sequence: CASSPPPAGAEQFF. The CDR3 DNA is TGTGCCAGCAGCCCACCGCCAGCGGGGGCCGAGCAGTTCTTC.

This clone was detected only a few times. The chain has TRBV7-2 and TRBJ2-5; D may be TRBD1 (6 bases). Trimming stripped 1 base from V and 6 bases from J, with 15 bases between. Germline V lookup: CDR1 SGHTA, CDR2 FQGNSA. This CDR3 is 15 amino acids long. The CDR3 sequence: CASSLVGAGVQTQYF. The CDR3 bases are TGTGCCAGCAGCTTAGTGGGGGCAGGAGTACAGACCCAGTACTTC. The variable domain in full, with the rest retrieved from reference TRBV7-2 and TRBJ2-5, is GAGVSQSPSNKVTEKGKDVELRCDPISGHTALYWYRQSLGQGLEFLIYFQGNSAPDKSGLPSDRFSAERTGGSVSTLTIQRTQQEDSAVYLCASSLVGAGVQTQYFGPGTRLLVL.

Details on this clone: A read error may produce the germline difference seen at one junction end. J is TRBJ1-1 and V is TRBV7-2; D is unresolved. CDR1 SGHTA and CDR2 FQGNSA come from the germline V gene. This CDR3 region has 13 residues. CDR3 sequence reads: CASTGFLNIEAFF. CDR3 sequence (DNA): TGTGCCAGCACAGGTTTCCTAAACATTGAAGCTTTCTTT.

The rearrangement joins TRBV5-1 to TRBJ2-5, with D maybe TRBD1 (6 bases). The CDR3 sequence is 13 residues long. V lost 5 bases and J lost 4, with 12 bases in between. CDR1 is SGHRS and CDR2 is YFSETQ in the germline V gene. Here the CDR3 DNA reads TGCGCCAGCAGTTCGGACAGCTTAGAGACCCAGTACTTC. Protein sequence: CASSSDSLETQYF.

There are a few counts of this clone. The chain links TRBV5-4 to TRBJ1-1; maybe TRBD1 (5 bases). Germline CDR1 and CDR2: SGHNT and YYREEE (reference sequence). Trimming left V 0 bases short and J 5 bases short, with 11 bases between. The CDR3 is 14 amino acids. This CDR3 is CASSLGGVDTEAFF. The CDR3 DNA follows: TGTGCCAGCAGCTTGGGAGGGGTAGATACTGAAGCTTTCTTT. Based on the CDR3 plus reference TRBV5-4 and TRBJ1-1, the full variable domain is ETGVTQSPTHLIKTRGQQVTLRCSSQSGHNTVSWYQQALGQGPQFIFQYYREEENGRGNFPPRFSGLQFPNYSSELNVNALELDDSALYLCASSLGGVDTEAFFGQGTRLTVV.

This clone appeared a few times. CDR3 sequence reads: CASSSGGREQFF. In nucleotides, the CDR3 is TGTGCCAGCAGCTCGGGTGGACGCGAGCAGTTCTTC. The genes are TRBV7-2 and TRBJ2-1; the D is unclear. CDR1 and CDR2 from the germline V gene are SGHTA and FQGNSA. Deletions cut 4 bases from V and 10 bases from J, with 11 bases between. The CDR3 totals 12 residues.

The CDR3 DNA sequence: TGTGCCAGTAGTATACCCTCGGGACTCATCACAGATACGCAGTATTTT. Its protein product is CASSIPSGLITDTQYF. V gene TRBV19 combines with J gene TRBJ2-3; maybe TRBD2 (6 bases). Germline V lookup: CDR1 LNHDA, CDR2 SQIVND (reference sequence). The CDR3 has 16 residues. V dropped 2 bases and J dropped 2 bases, with 14 bases sitting between them. Supplemented by reference TRBV19 and TRBJ2-3, the full variable domain reads DGGITQSPKYLFRKEGQNVTLSCEQNLNHDAMYWYRQDPGQGLRLIYYSQIVNDFQKGDIAEGYSVSREKKESFPLTVTSAQKNPTAFYLCASSIPSGLITDTQYFGPGTRLTVL.

The V call is TRBV5-1, the J call TRBJ2-5; no clear D. Trimming took 1 base from V and 5 from J, leaving 3 bases between them. The CDR3 is made up of 11 amino acids. Germline V lookup: CDR1 SGHRS, CDR2 YFSETQ. CDR3 in amino acids: CASSLWETQYF. CDR3 in DNA: TGCGCCAGCAGCTTGTGGGAGACCCAGTACTTC.

In its sample, this clone was seen many times. The gene calls are TRBV28 and TRBJ1-2; D is undetermined. The CDR3 contains 14 residues. CDR1 and CDR2 (germline): MDHEN, SYDVKM. Trimming removed 2 bases at V and 4 bases at J, with 11 bases between. For the CDR3, the DNA is TGTGCCAGCAGTTTACTGGCAGAGCCCTATGGCTACACCTTC. This translates into CASSLLAEPYGYTF.

This sequence joins TRBV27 and TRBJ1-6, with D perhaps TRBD1 (5 bases). The CDR3 runs to 17 residues. The V gene's germline CDR1 is MNHEY and CDR2 SMNVEV (reference sequence). With 5 bases removed from V and 3 bases from J, the gap between germline ends came to 17 bases. This CDR3 reads CASSLYLDGGYNSPLHF. For the CDR3, the DNA is TGTGCCAGCAGTCTTTACCTTGACGGGGGCTATAATTCACCCCTCCACTTT.